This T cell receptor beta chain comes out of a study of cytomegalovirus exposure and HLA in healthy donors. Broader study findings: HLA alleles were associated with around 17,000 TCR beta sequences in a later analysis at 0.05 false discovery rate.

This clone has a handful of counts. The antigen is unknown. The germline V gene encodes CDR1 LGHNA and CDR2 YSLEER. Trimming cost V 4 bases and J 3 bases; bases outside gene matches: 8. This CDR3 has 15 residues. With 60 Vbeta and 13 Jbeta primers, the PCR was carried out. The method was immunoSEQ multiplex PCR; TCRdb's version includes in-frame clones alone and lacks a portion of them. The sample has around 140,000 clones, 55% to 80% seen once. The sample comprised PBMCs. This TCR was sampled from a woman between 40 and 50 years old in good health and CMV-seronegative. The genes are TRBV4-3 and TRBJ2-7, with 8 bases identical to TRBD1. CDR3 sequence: CASSRERGQGYEQYF. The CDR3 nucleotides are TGCGCCAGCAGCCGGGAAAGAGGACAGGGCTACGAGCAGTACTTC.